These 10 T cell receptor beta chains originate from one sample sequenced in a study of monozygotic twins with inflammatory bowel disease. TCRdb reprocessed the 5' RACE reads and stores each CDR3 protein as one record, lacking DNA. The data include some 150,000 distinct CDR3 sequences; the top ten clones carry 2.4%. Sequencing input: blood. The receptors derive from a human donor with ulcerative colitis or Crohn's disease, or a healthy co-twin of an affected twin (not recorded which).

The rearrangement uses TRBV24-1 and TRBJ2-6. The CDR3 spans 15 residues. The germline CDR1 and CDR2 sequences are KGHDR and SFDVKD. The CDR3 here is CATSDAGSGANVLTF.

V is TRBV7-9 and J is TRBJ2-7; no DNA is available, so the TRBD1 call from TCRdb remains unchecked. This CDR3 comprises 15 residues. Per germline, CDR1 SEHNR and CDR2 FQNEAQ (reference sequence). This CDR3 reads CASSFRDSVFYEQYF. The full variable domain, in which reference TRBV7-9 and TRBJ2-7 provide the parts outside the CDR3, is DTGVSQNPRHKITKRGQNVTFRCDPISEHNRLYWYRQTLGQGPEFLTYFQNEAQLEKSRLLSDRFSAERPKGSFSTLEIQRTEQGDSAMYLCASSFRDSVFYEQYFGPGTRLTVT.

V usage is TRBV28 and J usage is TRBJ2-1; TCRdb returns TRBD1, unconfirmable since there is no DNA. Germline CDR1 and CDR2: MDHEN and SYDVKM. The CDR3 is made up of 16 amino acids. This CDR3 reads CASSSQGAVSYNEQFF. Using reference TRBV28 and TRBJ2-1 for the parts outside the CDR3, the full variable domain is DVKVTQSSRYLVKRTGEKVFLECVQDMDHENMFWYRQDPGLGLRLIYFSYDVKMKEKGDIPEGYSVSREKKERFSLILESASTNQTSMYLCASSSQGAVSYNEQFFGPGTRLTVL.

J is TRBJ2-7 and V is TRBV6-5; the TRBD1 assignment by TCRdb is unverifiable without DNA. The germline V gene has CDR1 MNHEY and CDR2 SVGAGI. The CDR3 has 18 amino acids. The CDR3 loop is CASSYSGQEGDSPSEQYF.

The chain is built from TRBV12-3 or TRBV12-4 and TRBJ2-2; checking the TCRdb D call of TRBD1 is not possible without DNA. The CDR3 extends over 16 amino acids. The CDR3: CASSFSWDRGVEELFF.

The chain recombines TRBV20-1 with TRBJ1-6; TCRdb's D call of TRBD1 is untestable without DNA. Per the germline V gene, CDR1 is DFQATT and CDR2 is SNEGSKA (reference sequence). This CDR3 region has 13 residues. CDR3 loop: CSAQGDPDSPLHF.

This chain links TRBV5-1 with TRBJ2-3; absent DNA, TCRdb's TRBD1 call cannot be checked. Germline V gives CDR1 SGHRS, CDR2 YFSETQ. This CDR3 is 17 amino acids long. CDR3 sequence: CASSFYTGVSSTDTQYF.

The chain recombines TRBV12-3 or TRBV12-4 with TRBJ2-3; TCRdb picks TRBD1, but there is no DNA to check that call. The CDR3 has 15 amino acids. CDR3 sequence: CASSWTALGTDTQYF.

The V and J genes are TRBV12-3 or TRBV12-4 and TRBJ2-1; TCRdb returns TRBD2, unconfirmable since there is no DNA. CDR3 size: 14 residues. CDR3 loop: CASSPNSGAYEQFF.

V is TRBV5-1 and J is TRBJ2-1; TCRdb indicates TRBD1, and absent DNA this call remains unverified. Germline-derived CDR1 and CDR2 are SGHRS and YFSETQ. The CDR3 spans 17 residues. The CDR3 is CASSFLQGGTPHNEQFF.